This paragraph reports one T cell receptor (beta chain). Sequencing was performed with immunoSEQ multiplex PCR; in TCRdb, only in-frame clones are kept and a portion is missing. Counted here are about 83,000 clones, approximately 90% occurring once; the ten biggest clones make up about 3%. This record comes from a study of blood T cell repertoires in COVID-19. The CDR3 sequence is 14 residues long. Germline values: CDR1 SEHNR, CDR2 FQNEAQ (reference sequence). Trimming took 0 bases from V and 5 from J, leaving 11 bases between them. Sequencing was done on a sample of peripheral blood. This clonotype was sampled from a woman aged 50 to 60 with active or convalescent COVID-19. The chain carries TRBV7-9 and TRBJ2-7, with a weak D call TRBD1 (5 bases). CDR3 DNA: TGTGCCAGCAGCTTAGCGCAGGGTGTGAACGAGCAGTACTTC. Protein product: CASSLAQGVNEQYF.